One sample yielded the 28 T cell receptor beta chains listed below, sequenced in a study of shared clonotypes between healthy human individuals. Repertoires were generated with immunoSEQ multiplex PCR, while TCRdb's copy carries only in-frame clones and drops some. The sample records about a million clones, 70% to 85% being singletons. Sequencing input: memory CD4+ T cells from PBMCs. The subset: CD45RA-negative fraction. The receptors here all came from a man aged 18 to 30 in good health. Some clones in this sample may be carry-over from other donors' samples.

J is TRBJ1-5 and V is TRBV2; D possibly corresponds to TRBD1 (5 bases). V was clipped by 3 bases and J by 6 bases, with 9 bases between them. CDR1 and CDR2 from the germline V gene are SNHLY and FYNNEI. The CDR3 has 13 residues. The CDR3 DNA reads TGTGCCAGCAGTGAGGGGACCGGTCAGCCCCAGCATTTT. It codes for CASSEGTGQPQHF.

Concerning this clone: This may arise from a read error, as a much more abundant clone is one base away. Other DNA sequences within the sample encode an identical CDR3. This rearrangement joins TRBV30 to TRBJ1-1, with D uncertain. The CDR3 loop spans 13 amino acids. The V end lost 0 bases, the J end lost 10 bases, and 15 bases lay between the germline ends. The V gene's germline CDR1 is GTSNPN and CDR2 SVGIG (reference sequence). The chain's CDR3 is CAWSVGRNTGAFF. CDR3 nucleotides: TGTGCCTGGAGTGTTGGGAGGAACACCGGAGCTTTCTTT.

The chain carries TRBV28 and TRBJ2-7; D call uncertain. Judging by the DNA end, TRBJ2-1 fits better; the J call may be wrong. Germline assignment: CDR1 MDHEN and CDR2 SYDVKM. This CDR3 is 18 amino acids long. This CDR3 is CASSPRWLLTTPYNEQFF. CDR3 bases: TGTGCCAGCAGTCCCCGGTGGCTCTTAACTACTCCCTACAATGAGCAGTTCTTC.

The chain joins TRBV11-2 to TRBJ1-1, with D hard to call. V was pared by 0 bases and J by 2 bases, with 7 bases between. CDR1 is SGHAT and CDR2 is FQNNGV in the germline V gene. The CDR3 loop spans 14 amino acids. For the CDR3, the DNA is TGTGCCAGCAGCTTAGAATACGGTAACACTGAAGCTTTCTTT. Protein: CASSLEYGNTEAFF.

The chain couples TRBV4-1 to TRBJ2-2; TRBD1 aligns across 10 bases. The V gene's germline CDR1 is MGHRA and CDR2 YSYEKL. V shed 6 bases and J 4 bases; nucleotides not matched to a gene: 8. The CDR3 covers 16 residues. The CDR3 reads CASREQGTGVTGELFF. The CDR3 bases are TGCGCCAGCAGAGAACAAGGGACAGGGGTCACCGGGGAGCTGTTTTTT.

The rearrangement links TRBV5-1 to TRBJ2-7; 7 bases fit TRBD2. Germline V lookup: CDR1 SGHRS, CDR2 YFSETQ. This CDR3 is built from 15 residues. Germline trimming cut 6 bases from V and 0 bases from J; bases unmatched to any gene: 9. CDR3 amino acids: CASTYLAAGSYEQYF. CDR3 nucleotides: TGCGCCAGCACTTATCTAGCGGCGGGCTCCTACGAGCAGTACTTC. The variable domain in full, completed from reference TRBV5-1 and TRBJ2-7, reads KAGVTQTPRYLIKTRGQQVTLSCSPISGHRSVSWYQQTPGQGLQFLFEYFSETQRNKGNFPGRFSGRQFSNSRSEMNVSTLELGDSALYLCASTYLAAGSYEQYFGPGTRLTVT.

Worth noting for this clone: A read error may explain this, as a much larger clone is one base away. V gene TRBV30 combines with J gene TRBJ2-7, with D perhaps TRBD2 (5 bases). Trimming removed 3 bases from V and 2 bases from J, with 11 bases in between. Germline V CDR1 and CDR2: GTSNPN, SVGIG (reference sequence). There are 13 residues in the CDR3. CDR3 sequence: CAWRVPEAYEQYF. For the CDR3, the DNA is TGTGCCTGGAGGGTCCCGGAGGCCTACGAGCAGTACTTC.

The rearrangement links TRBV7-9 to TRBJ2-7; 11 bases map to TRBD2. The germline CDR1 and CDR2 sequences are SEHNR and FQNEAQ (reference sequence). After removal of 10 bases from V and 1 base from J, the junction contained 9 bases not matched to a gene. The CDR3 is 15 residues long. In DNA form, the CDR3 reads TGTGCCACACCCGGGGCTAGCGGGAGGTCCTACGAGCAGTACTTC. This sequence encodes CATPGASGRSYEQYF.

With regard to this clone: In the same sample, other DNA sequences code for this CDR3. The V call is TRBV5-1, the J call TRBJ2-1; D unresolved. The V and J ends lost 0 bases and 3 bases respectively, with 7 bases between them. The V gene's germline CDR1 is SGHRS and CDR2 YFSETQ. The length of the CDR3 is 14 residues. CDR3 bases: TGCGCCAGCAGCTTGGGGTCAGTCTACAATGAGCAGTTCTTC. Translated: CASSLGSVYNEQFF. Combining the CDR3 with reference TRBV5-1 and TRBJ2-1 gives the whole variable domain KAGVTQTPRYLIKTRGQQVTLSCSPISGHRSVSWYQQTPGQGLQFLFEYFSETQRNKGNFPGRFSGRQFSNSRSEMNVSTLELGDSALYLCASSLGSVYNEQFFGPGTRLTVL.

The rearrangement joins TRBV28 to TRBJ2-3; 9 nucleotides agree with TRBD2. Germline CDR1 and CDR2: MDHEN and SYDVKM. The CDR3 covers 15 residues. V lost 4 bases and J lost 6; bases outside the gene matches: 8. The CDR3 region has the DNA TGTGCCAGCAGTTCCCCGGGACTAGCTGACGATACGCAGTATTTT. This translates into CASSSPGLADDTQYF.

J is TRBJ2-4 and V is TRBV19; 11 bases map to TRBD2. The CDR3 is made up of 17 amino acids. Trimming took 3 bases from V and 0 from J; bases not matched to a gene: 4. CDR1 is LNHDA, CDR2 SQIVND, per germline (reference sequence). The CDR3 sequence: CASSIEGLAAAKNIQYF. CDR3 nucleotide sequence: TGTGCCAGTAGTATCGAGGGACTAGCGGCAGCCAAAAACATTCAGTACTTC.

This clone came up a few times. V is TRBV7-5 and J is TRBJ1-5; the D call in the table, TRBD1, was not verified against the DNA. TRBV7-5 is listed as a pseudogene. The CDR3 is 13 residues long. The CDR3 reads CVRTRGANQPQHF. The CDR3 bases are TGTGTCAGAACCAGGGGAGCTAATCAGCCCCAGCATTTT.

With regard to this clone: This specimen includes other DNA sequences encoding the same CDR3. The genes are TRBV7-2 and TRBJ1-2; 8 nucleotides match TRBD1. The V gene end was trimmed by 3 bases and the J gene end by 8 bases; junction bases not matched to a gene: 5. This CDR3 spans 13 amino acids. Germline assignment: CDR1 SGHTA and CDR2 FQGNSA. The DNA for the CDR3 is TGTGCCAGCAGCTTGCGACAGGGGAGCGGCTACACCTTC. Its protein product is CASSLRQGSGYTF.

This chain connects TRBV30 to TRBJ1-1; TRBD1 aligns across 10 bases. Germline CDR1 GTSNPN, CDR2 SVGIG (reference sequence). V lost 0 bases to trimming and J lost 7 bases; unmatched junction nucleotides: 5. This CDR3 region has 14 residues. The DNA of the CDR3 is TGTGCCTGGAGTGTAGGTGGGACAGGGGTTGAAGCTTTCTTT. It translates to CAWSVGGTGVEAFF.

The CDR3 loop reads CASSLDVAKNIQYF. CDR3 sequence (DNA): TGTGCCAGCAGCTTGGACGTTGCCAAAAACATTCAGTACTTC. This chain joins TRBV5-6 and TRBJ2-4; unclear D gene. The germline V and J ends were trimmed by 0 bases and 1 base, with 5 bases remaining between them. CDR3 length equals 14 residues. Germline CDR1 and CDR2: SGHDT and YYEEEE.

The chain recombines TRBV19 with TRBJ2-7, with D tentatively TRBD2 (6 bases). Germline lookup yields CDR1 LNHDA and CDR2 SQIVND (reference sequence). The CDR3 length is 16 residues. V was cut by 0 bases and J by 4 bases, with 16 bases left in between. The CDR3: CASSIDPSERTYEQYF. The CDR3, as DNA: TGTGCCAGTAGTATAGACCCTAGCGAGAGAACGTACGAGCAGTACTTC. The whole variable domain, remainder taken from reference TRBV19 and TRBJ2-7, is DGGITQSPKYLFRKEGQNVTLSCEQNLNHDAMYWYRQDPGQGLRLIYYSQIVNDFQKGDIAEGYSVSREKKESFPLTVTSAQKNPTAFYLCASSIDPSERTYEQYFGPGTRLTVT.

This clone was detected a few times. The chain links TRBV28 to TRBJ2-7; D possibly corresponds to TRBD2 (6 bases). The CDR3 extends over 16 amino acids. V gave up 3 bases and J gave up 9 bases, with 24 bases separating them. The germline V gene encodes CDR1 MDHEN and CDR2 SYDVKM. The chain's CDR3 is CASSLTGQTRELRQYF. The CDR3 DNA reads TGTGCCAGCAGTTTGACTGGTCAGACCCGGGAGCTAAGGCAGTACTTC.

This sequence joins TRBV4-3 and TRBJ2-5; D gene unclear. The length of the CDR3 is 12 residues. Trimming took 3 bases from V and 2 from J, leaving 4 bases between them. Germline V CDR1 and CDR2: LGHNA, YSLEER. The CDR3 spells CASSQGQETQYF. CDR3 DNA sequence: TGCGCCAGCAGCCAGGGACAAGAGACCCAGTACTTC.

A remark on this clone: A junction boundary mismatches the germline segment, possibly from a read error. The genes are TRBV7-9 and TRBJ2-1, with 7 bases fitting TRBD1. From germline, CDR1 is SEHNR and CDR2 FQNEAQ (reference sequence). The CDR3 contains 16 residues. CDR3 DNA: TGTGCCAGCAGCTCCACCCGGGCCCAGGGGGTGAATGGGCAGTTCTTC. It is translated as CASSSTRAQGVNGQFF.

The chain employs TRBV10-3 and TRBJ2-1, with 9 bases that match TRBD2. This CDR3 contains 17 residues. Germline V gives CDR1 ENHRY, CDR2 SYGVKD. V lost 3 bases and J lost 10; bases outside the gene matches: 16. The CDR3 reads CAISESLTLAGRVEQFF. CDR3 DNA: TGTGCCATCAGTGAATCGCTAACTCTAGCGGGAAGGGTAGAGCAGTTCTTC.

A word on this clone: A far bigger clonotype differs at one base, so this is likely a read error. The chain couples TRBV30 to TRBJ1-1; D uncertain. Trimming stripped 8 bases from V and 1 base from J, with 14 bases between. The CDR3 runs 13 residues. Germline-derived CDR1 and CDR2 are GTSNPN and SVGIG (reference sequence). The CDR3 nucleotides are TGTGCCCGGAATCGGCTGGGGAACACTGAAGCTTTCTTT. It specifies CARNRLGNTEAFF.

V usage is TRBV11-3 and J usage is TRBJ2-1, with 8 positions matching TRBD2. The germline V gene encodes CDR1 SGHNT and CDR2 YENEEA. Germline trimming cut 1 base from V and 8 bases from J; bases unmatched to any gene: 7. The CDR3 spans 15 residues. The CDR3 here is CASSLVSGAAYEQFF. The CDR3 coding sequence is TGTGCCAGCAGCTTAGTTAGCGGGGCAGCCTATGAGCAGTTCTTC. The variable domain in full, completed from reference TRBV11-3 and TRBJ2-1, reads EAGVVQSPRYKIIEKKQPVAFWCNPISGHNTLYWYLQNLGQGPELLIRYENEEAVDDSQLPKDRFSAERLKGVDSTLKIQPAELGDSAVYLCASSLVSGAAYEQFFGPGTRLTVL.

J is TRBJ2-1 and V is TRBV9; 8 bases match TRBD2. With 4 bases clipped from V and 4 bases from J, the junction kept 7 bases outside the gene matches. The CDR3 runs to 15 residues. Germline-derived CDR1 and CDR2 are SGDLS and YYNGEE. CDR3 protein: CASSFLAGRYNEQFF. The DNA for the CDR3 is TGTGCCAGCAGCTTTCTAGCGGGTCGGTACAATGAGCAGTTCTTC.

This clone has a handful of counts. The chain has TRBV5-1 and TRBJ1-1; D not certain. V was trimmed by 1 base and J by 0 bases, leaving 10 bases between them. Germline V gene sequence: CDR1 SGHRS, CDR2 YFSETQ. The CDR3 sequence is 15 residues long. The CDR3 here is CASSLLGSVNTEAFF. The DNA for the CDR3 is TGCGCCAGCAGCTTGTTGGGCAGCGTGAACACTGAAGCTTTCTTT.

CDR3 DNA sequence: TGTGCCAGCAGCGGTTTGGAACATTACAATGAGCAGTTCTTC. Its protein is CASSGLEHYNEQFF. This chain connects TRBV5-7 to TRBJ2-1, with no clear D. TRBV5-7 is an ORF, with its function uncertain. CDR3 size: 14 residues. V lost 4 bases and J 4 bases, leaving 12 bases between the germline ends.

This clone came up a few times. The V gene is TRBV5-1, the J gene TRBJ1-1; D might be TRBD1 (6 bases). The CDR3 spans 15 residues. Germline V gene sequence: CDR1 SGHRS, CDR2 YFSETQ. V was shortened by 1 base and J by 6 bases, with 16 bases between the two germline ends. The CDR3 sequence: CASSLRTDRDAEAFF. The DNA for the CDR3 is TGCGCCAGCAGCTTGCGGACAGATCGGGACGCTGAAGCTTTCTTT.

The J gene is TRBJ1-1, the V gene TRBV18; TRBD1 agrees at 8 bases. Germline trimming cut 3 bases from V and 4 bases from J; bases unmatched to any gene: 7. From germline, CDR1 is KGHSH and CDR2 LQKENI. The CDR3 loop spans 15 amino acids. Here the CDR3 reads CASSPVTGGSTEAFF. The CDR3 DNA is TGTGCCAGCTCACCGGTTACAGGGGGGAGCACTGAAGCTTTCTTT.

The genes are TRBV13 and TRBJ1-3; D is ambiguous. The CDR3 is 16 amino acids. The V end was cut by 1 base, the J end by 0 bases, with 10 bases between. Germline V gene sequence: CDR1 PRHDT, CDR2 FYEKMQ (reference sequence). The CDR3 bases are TGTGCCAGCAGCTTAGAAGGAAAACTCTCTGGAAACACCATATATTTT. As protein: CASSLEGKLSGNTIYF.